The 28 T cell receptor beta chains listed next were all sequenced from one sample in a study of spatial heterogeneity in lung cancer. TCRdb recomputed calls from the 5' RACE reads with MiXCR, one row per CDR3 protein. The sample includes more than 85,000 distinct CDR3 sequences, under 9% of them seen just once. The time point here: sample taken at primary tumor resection. Whole RNA from tumor, nontumor lung or frozen PBMC was sequenced unsorted. The specimen was PBMCs, collected at surgery. These receptors were obtained from a male donor with early-stage non-small cell lung cancer.

In its sample, this clonotype was seen many times. J is TRBJ2-7 and V is TRBV5-1, with 7 bases fitting TRBD1. The J segment lost 5 bases and the V segment lost 6 bases, leaving 8 bases of the junction unmatched. The CDR3 consists of 13 residues. CDR1 is SGHRS, CDR2 YFSETQ, per germline. This chain's CDR3 is CASKRDSPHEQYF. As DNA, the CDR3 is TGCGCCAGCAAAAGGGACAGCCCCCACGAGCAGTACTTC. The entire variable domain, with the rest obtained from reference TRBV5-1 and TRBJ2-7, is as follows: KAGVTQTPRYLIKTRGQQVTLSCSPISGHRSVSWYQQTPGQGLQFLFEYFSETQRNKGNFPGRFSGRQFSNSRSEMNVSTLELGDSALYLCASKRDSPHEQYFGPGTRLTVT.

This clonotype came up many times. The chain recombines TRBV28 with TRBJ2-2, with 10 bases fitting TRBD2. Germline-derived CDR1 and CDR2 are MDHEN and SYDVKM. CDR3 size: 19 residues. With 4 bases clipped from V and 1 base from J, the junction kept 12 bases outside the gene matches. The CDR3 coding sequence is TGTGCCAGCAGTTCTAAGCTAGCGGGAGAGTGGAAGAACACCGGGGAGCTGTTTTTT. Protein sequence: CASSSKLAGEWKNTGELFF.

The chain recombines TRBV5-1 with TRBJ2-3; D unresolved. Looked up from germline, CDR1 is SGHRS and CDR2 is YFSETQ. The V end lost 5 bases, the J end lost 6 bases, and 10 bases lay between the germline ends. CDR3 size: 12 residues. The CDR3 is CASSHTADTQYF. The CDR3 nucleotides are TGCGCCAGCAGTCACACAGCGGATACGCAGTATTTT.

This clonotype was found many times. The rearrangement joins TRBV5-1 to TRBJ2-5; D gene ambiguous. This CDR3 spans 14 amino acids. Looked up from germline, CDR1 is SGHRS and CDR2 is YFSETQ. Trimming pared 4 bases from V and 3 bases from J, leaving 13 bases between. The CDR3 coding sequence is TGCGCCAGCAGCGAGCGTTCCATCGAAGAGACCCAGTACTTC. Its protein is CASSERSIEETQYF.

This rearrangement joins TRBV30 to TRBJ1-4, with D unresolved. The V gene's germline CDR1 is GTSNPN and CDR2 SVGIG (reference sequence). The CDR3 loop spans 12 amino acids. The ends were cut back, 0 bases at V and 7 bases at J, with 6 bases in the middle. The CDR3 DNA reads TGTGCCTGGAGTGTCGGTGGTGAAAAACTGTTTTTT. Translating it yields CAWSVGGEKLFF.

This clonotype has a count of ten or more. The chain has TRBV28 and TRBJ1-2; D may be TRBD1 (5 bases). Germline V gives CDR1 MDHEN, CDR2 SYDVKM. The ends were cut back, 8 bases at V and 0 bases at J, with 16 bases in the middle. This CDR3 is built from 15 residues. The CDR3 nucleotides are TGTGCCAGCGGCTCCCCGGGGGACTCTAACTATGGCTACACCTTC. Translating it yields CASGSPGDSNYGYTF.

This rearrangement joins TRBV7-9 to TRBJ1-6, with a tentative D call TRBD1 (5 bases). CDR3 size: 14 residues. The V gene lost 9 bases and the J gene lost 8 bases, with 17 bases spanning the gap. Germline V CDR1 and CDR2: SEHNR, FQNEAQ (reference sequence). The CDR3 protein is CASGPTATYSPLHF. Here the CDR3 DNA reads TGTGCCAGTGGACCGACAGCAACCTATTCACCCCTCCACTTT.

This clonotype was observed at least ten times. The rearrangement joins TRBV7-9 to TRBJ1-2, with D possibly TRBD1 on 5 matching bases. This CDR3 region has 14 residues. V lost 7 bases, J lost 4 bases, and 16 bases lay in between. The germline V gene has CDR1 SEHNR and CDR2 FQNEAQ (reference sequence). Written as DNA, the CDR3 is TGTGCCAGCACCCGGGGGACCCAGCGCTATGGCTACACCTTC. Translation gives CASTRGTQRYGYTF.

This clonotype came up a few times. The chain carries TRBV4-2 and TRBJ1-1; no reliable D call. The CDR3 is 16 amino acids. V was shortened by 4 bases and J by 1 base, with 16 bases between the two germline ends. Per the germline V gene, CDR1 is LGHNA and CDR2 is YNFKEQ. CDR3 sequence reads: CASSPSGRTENTEAFF. Written as DNA, the CDR3 is TGTGCCAGCAGCCCTTCTGGCCGGACGGAGAACACTGAAGCTTTCTTT.

This clonotype was detected only a few times. The V call is TRBV27, the J call TRBJ2-1; 10 bases fit TRBD2. Trimming took 4 bases from V and 5 from J; bases not matched to a gene: 5. Germline V gene data show CDR1 as MNHEY and CDR2 as SMNVEV (reference sequence). The CDR3 sequence is 15 residues long. Written as DNA, the CDR3 is TGTGCCAGCAGTTCCTGGACTAGCGGAAACAATGAGCAGTTCTTC. Its protein is CASSSWTSGNNEQFF.

In this sample, this clonotype turned up a few times. The genes are TRBV29-1 and TRBJ2-7, with 9 bases aligning to TRBD1. The CDR3 spans 13 residues. CDR1 SQVTM and CDR2 ANQGSEA come from the germline V gene. The V and J ends lost 4 bases and 2 bases, in that order; junction bases with no gene match: 3. The DNA of the CDR3 is TGCAGCGTTGCTGGGACAGGGCCCTACGAGCAGTACTTC. It codes for CSVAGTGPYEQYF.

This clonotype was detected ten times or more. The CDR3 reads CASSPPTSGGEETQYF. The CDR3 nucleotides are TGCGCCAGCAGCCCGCCGACTAGCGGGGGGGAAGAGACCCAGTACTTC. This rearrangement joins TRBV5-1 to TRBJ2-5; TRBD2 aligns across 14 bases. Germline V gene lookup returns CDR1 SGHRS and CDR2 YFSETQ. The CDR3 covers 16 residues. Germline trimming cut 4 bases from V and 3 bases from J; bases unmatched to any gene: 5.

This clonotype came up a few times. The chain carries TRBV9 and TRBJ1-3; 7 nucleotides match TRBD1. CDR1 SGDLS and CDR2 YYNGEE come from the germline V gene. Unmatched junction bases numbered 7, after V lost 3 bases and J lost 1 base. The CDR3 spans 16 residues. CDR3 residues: CASSAKGGLSGNTIYF. The CDR3 coding sequence is TGTGCCAGCAGCGCGAAAGGGGGCTTGTCTGGAAACACCATATATTTT.

This clonotype showed up just a few times. This rearrangement joins TRBV6-2 or TRBV6-3 to TRBJ2-7, with D possibly being TRBD1 (6 bases). This CDR3 comprises 16 residues. V gave up 4 bases and J gave up 1 base, with 17 bases separating them. Germline V gene lookup returns CDR1 MNHEY and CDR2 SVGEGT. In DNA form, the CDR3 reads TGTGCCAGCAGTTCCGCCGGACAGATGATATCCTACGAGCAGTACTTC. It codes for CASSSAGQMISYEQYF.

The chain joins TRBV11-2 to TRBJ2-2; D is unclear. Germline V gene sequence: CDR1 SGHAT, CDR2 FQNNGV. This CDR3 has 15 amino acids. The V and J ends lost 5 bases and 9 bases respectively, with 19 bases between them. The CDR3: CASSPLDVVARELFF. The CDR3 nucleotides read TGTGCCAGCAGCCCGTTAGATGTAGTAGCTCGGGAGCTGTTTTTT.

The CDR3 sequence: CATSGGTYNEQFF. The DNA of the CDR3 is TGTGCCACCAGTGGGGGTACCTACAATGAGCAGTTCTTC. The chain has TRBV24-1 and TRBJ2-1; D not resolved. Trimming removed 5 bases from V and 2 bases from J, with 6 bases in between. The CDR3 length is 13 residues. CDR1 is KGHDR and CDR2 is SFDVKD in the germline V gene.

A few counts support this clonotype. The V call is TRBV5-1, the J call TRBJ1-1; TRBD1 might be the D (5 bases). CDR3 size: 14 residues. Trimming removed 4 bases from V and 1 base from J, with 11 bases in between. From germline, CDR1 is SGHRS and CDR2 YFSETQ. The DNA of the CDR3 is TGCGCCAGCAGCCCGGACACCTCGAACACTGAAGCTTTCTTT. It is translated as CASSPDTSNTEAFF.

In this sample, this clonotype turned up many times. CDR3 amino acids: CSARFGRATSTDTQYF. The DNA of the CDR3 is TGCAGTGCTAGATTCGGGAGGGCTACTAGCACAGATACGCAGTATTTT. V usage is TRBV20-1 and J usage is TRBJ2-3; 8 nucleotides align to TRBD2. V was pared by 2 bases and J by 0 bases, with 7 bases of the junction left unmatched. The CDR3 spans 16 residues. Germline CDR1 and CDR2: DFQATT and SNEGSKA (reference sequence).

The chain combines TRBV18 with TRBJ2-7; perhaps D is TRBD1 or TRBD2 (5 bases each). V shed 3 bases and J shed 3 bases, with 15 bases lying between them. The CDR3 is 15 residues long. Germline-derived CDR1 and CDR2 are KGHSH and LQKENI. The CDR3 region has the DNA TGTGCCAGCTCACCCCCCGGGACCCCAAACTACGAGCAGTACTTC. It encodes CASSPPGTPNYEQYF.

The rearrangement links TRBV6-6 to TRBJ2-7, with 8 nucleotides matching TRBD2. Germline loops: CDR1 MNHNY, CDR2 SVGAGI (reference sequence). The junction had 6 bases not matched to a gene; V was cut back by 4 bases and J by 1 base. The length of the CDR3 is 15 residues. CDR3 loop: CASSFSGTVSYEQYF. CDR3 bases: TGTGCCAGCAGTTTTAGCGGGACGGTGTCCTACGAGCAGTACTTC.

This clonotype was counted a few times. The V and J genes are TRBV7-3 and TRBJ2-5; 9 bases align to TRBD2. The V and J ends lost 5 bases and 1 base, in that order; junction bases with no gene match: 8. The CDR3 is 16 residues long. Germline V gene data show CDR1 as SGHTA and CDR2 as FQGTGA. The CDR3 DNA follows: TGTGCCAGCAGCCCCCGTAGCGGGAGCACCCAAGAGACCCAGTACTTC. Translation: CASSPRSGSTQETQYF.

The chain has TRBV6-2 or TRBV6-3 and TRBJ2-3; 10 bases map to TRBD2. The germline V gene encodes CDR1 MNHEY and CDR2 SVGEGT. Trimming cost V 5 bases and J 4 bases; bases outside gene matches: 6. The CDR3 is made up of 15 amino acids. The CDR3 reads CASSASGRTADTQYF. The CDR3 DNA follows: TGTGCCAGCAGTGCTAGCGGGAGAACCGCAGATACGCAGTATTTT.

The rearrangement links TRBV5-1 to TRBJ2-7; 9 nucleotides match TRBD1. The CDR3 is 13 residues long. Per germline, CDR1 SGHRS and CDR2 YFSETQ. The junction had 5 bases not matched to a gene; V was cut back by 7 bases and J by 3 bases. The CDR3 reads CASSQGAGYEQYF. CDR3 in DNA: TGCGCCAGCTCACAGGGGGCAGGCTACGAGCAGTACTTC.

There are a few counts of this clonotype. The chain is built from TRBV7-2 and TRBJ2-5; the D gene is possibly TRBD2 (6 bases). Trimming removed 0 bases from V and 9 bases from J, with 14 bases in between. Germline assignment: CDR1 SGHTA and CDR2 FQGNSA. The length of the CDR3 is 14 residues. The CDR3 reads CASSLAAGPSPQYF. In nucleotides, the CDR3 is TGTGCCAGCAGCTTAGCGGCGGGGCCGTCGCCCCAGTACTTC. The variable domain in full, with the rest retrieved from reference TRBV7-2 and TRBJ2-5, is GAGVSQSPSNKVTEKGKDVELRCDPISGHTALYWYRQSLGQGLEFLIYFQGNSAPDKSGLPSDRFSAERTGGSVSTLTIQRTQQEDSAVYLCASSLAAGPSPQYFGPGTRLLVL.

This clonotype was counted ten times or more. The V call is TRBV3-1, the J call TRBJ1-1, with 9 positions matching TRBD1. J was trimmed by 6 bases and V by 4 bases; bases with no gene match: 6. The germline V gene encodes CDR1 LGHDT and CDR2 YNNKEL (reference sequence). The CDR3 sequence is 14 residues long. In DNA, the CDR3 is TGTGCCAGCAGCCTCCGGGACAGGGACTCTGAAGCTTTCTTT. This encodes CASSLRDRDSEAFF.

This clonotype was seen a handful of times. The rearrangement links TRBV9 to TRBJ2-3, with D possibly being TRBD2 (5 bases). Germline V CDR1 and CDR2: SGDLS, YYNGEE. The CDR3 consists of 14 residues. V lost 4 bases and J lost 0, with 9 bases in between. CDR3 region: CASSSDLSTDTQYF. Written as DNA, the CDR3 is TGTGCCAGCAGCTCGGACTTGAGCACAGATACGCAGTATTTT.

The table lists this clonotype with a few counts. In DNA form, the CDR3 reads TGCAGTGCTAGTGCCCCGGGACTAGCGGGGGGGCGGTCCTACAATGAGCAGTTCTTC. This gives the protein CSASAPGLAGGRSYNEQFF. The J gene is TRBJ2-1, the V gene TRBV20-1; 16 bases map to TRBD2. There are 19 residues in the CDR3. Germline CDR1 DFQATT, CDR2 SNEGSKA (reference sequence). V shed 3 bases, J shed 1 base, and the junction held 9 bases outside the gene matches.

In this sample, this clonotype turned up a few times. A much larger clonotype is one base distant, so this may be a read error. The chain couples TRBV12-3 or TRBV12-4 to TRBJ1-6; perhaps TRBD1 as D (6 bases). V lost 3 bases, J lost 7 bases, and 7 bases lay in between. The CDR3 is 13 amino acids. The CDR3 coding sequence is TGTGCCAGCAGTTTTACAGGGAATTCACCCCTCCACTTT. Translated: CASSFTGNSPLHF.